These 30 T cell receptor beta chains came from one sample sequenced in a study of blood T cell repertoires in COVID-19. The table came from immunoSEQ multiplex PCR; TCRdb's copy has only in-frame clones and leaves some out. Altogether a few hundred thousand clones are present, 65% to 90% being singletons, with the ten largest covering 1.4%. Sequencing input: peripheral blood. These receptors originate from a woman between 40 and 55 years old who had recovered from COVID-19.

This clone came up once. The rearrangement links TRBV5-5 to TRBJ1-4, with 8 bases aligning to TRBD1. V lost 0 bases to trimming and J lost 12 bases; unmatched junction nucleotides: 13. The CDR3 has 16 residues. The germline gives CDR1 SGHKS, CDR2 YYEKEE (reference sequence). The CDR3 protein is CASSLVSGQGQWELFF. The CDR3, as DNA: TGTGCCAGCAGCTTGGTTTCCGGACAGGGACAATGGGAACTGTTTTTT.

The V gene is TRBV3-1 (or the pseudogene TRBV3-2), the J gene TRBJ1-5; the D is unclear. Germline V gives CDR1 LGHDT, CDR2 YNNKEL (reference sequence). CDR3 size: 15 residues. Trimming shortened V by 0 bases and J by 6 bases, and 12 bases separated the two germline ends. The CDR3 region is CASSQDLERSQPQHF. CDR3 DNA sequence: TGTGCCAGCAGCCAAGATTTAGAGAGGTCTCAGCCCCAGCATTTT.

The chain recombines TRBV5-1 with TRBJ2-7, with D possibly TRBD2 on 6 matching bases. The CDR3 covers 12 residues. The V end was cut by 6 bases, the J end by 7 bases, with 14 bases between. Germline assignment: CDR1 SGHRS and CDR2 YFSETQ. The CDR3 is CASNNGAGEQYF. DNA of the CDR3: TGCGCCAGCAACAACGGGGCGGGGGAGCAGTACTTC.

The chain employs TRBV5-4 and TRBJ1-4; D gene unclear. Germline V gives CDR1 SGHNT, CDR2 YYREEE (reference sequence). The CDR3 is 13 amino acids. V lost 4 bases to trimming and J lost 7 bases, with 11 bases between them. CDR3 nucleotides: TGTGCCAGCAGCGAAGACATGGGTGAAAAACTGTTTTTT. This codes for CASSEDMGEKLFF.

The rearrangement joins TRBV7-2 to TRBJ2-7; TRBD1 aligns across 8 bases. Germline V gives CDR1 SGHTA, CDR2 FQGNSA. The CDR3 extends over 15 amino acids. V dropped 4 bases and J dropped 5; count of bases not matched to a gene: 10. CDR3 sequence: CASSSSGTGVNEQYF. As DNA, the CDR3 is TGTGCCAGCAGCTCCTCCGGGACAGGAGTCAACGAGCAGTACTTC. Supplemented by reference TRBV7-2 and TRBJ2-7, the full variable domain reads GAGVSQSPSNKVTEKGKDVELRCDPISGHTALYWYRQSLGQGLEFLIYFQGNSAPDKSGLPSDRFSAERTGGSVSTLTIQRTQQEDSAVYLCASSSSGTGVNEQYFGPGTRLTVT.

This clone has only a few counts. The chain is built from TRBV7-8 and TRBJ1-6; D gene uncertain. Germline V gene lookup returns CDR1 SGHVS and CDR2 FQNEAQ. The CDR3 runs 15 residues. V gave up 0 bases and J gave up 9 bases, with 12 bases separating them. CDR3 coding DNA: TGTGCCAGCAGCTTAGCAGTGACCACGGGTTCACCCCTCCACTTT. It codes for CASSLAVTTGSPLHF.

This chain connects TRBV6-4 to TRBJ1-1, with TRBD1 matching over 8 bases. CDR1 is MRHNA, CDR2 SNTAGT, per germline. With 6 bases clipped from V and 10 bases from J, the junction kept 13 bases outside the gene matches. The CDR3 has 14 residues. CDR3 loop: CASRVTGADLRAFF. The CDR3, as DNA: TGTGCCAGCAGAGTGACAGGGGCAGATTTAAGAGCTTTCTTT.

The V call is TRBV12-3 or TRBV12-4, the J call TRBJ1-1, with D possibly being TRBD1 (5 bases). The CDR3 length is 12 residues. V shed 4 bases and J shed 8 bases, with 11 bases lying between them. CDR3 in DNA: TGTGCCAGCAGTTGGGACTCCGTAGAAGCTTTCTTT. Translating gives CASSWDSVEAFF.

This sequence joins TRBV19 and TRBJ2-7, with 8 bases matching TRBD1. CDR1 LNHDA and CDR2 SQIVND come from the germline V gene (reference sequence). The CDR3 has 15 amino acids. The CDR3 DNA sequence: TGTGCGACAGTCGGGGGAGGAACAGGGGGGTACGAGCAGTACTTC. Its translation is CATVGGGTGGYEQYF. Complete variable domain (other parts from reference TRBV19 and TRBJ2-7): DGGITQSPKYLFRKEGQNVTLSCEQNLNHDAMYWYRQDPGQGLRLIYYSQIVNDFQKGDIAEGYSVSREKKESFPLTVTSAQKNPTAFYLCATVGGGTGGYEQYFGPGTRLTVT.

The DNA of the CDR3 is TGTGCCAGCAGCTTTGGACAGCGCACAGATACGCAGTATTTT. Residues: CASSFGQRTDTQYF. The J gene is TRBJ2-3, the V gene TRBV13; D possibly corresponds to TRBD1 (6 bases). The CDR3 spans 14 residues. Per the germline V gene, CDR1 is PRHDT and CDR2 is FYEKMQ (reference sequence). V was trimmed by 3 bases and J by 1 base, leaving 8 bases between them. Complete variable domain (other parts from reference TRBV13 and TRBJ2-3): AAGVIQSPRHLIKEKRETATLKCYPIPRHDTVYWYQQGPGQDPQFLISFYEKMQSDKGSIPDRFSAQQFSDYHSELNMSSLELGDSALYFCASSFGQRTDTQYFGPGTRLTVL.

This clone was seen more than once but under ten times. The chain links TRBV30 to TRBJ1-5, with D hard to call. The CDR3 consists of 13 residues. From germline, CDR1 is GTSNPN and CDR2 SVGIG (reference sequence). V was trimmed by 0 bases and J by 7 bases, leaving 10 bases between them. For the CDR3, the DNA is TGTGCCTGGAGTGTTGAGGGTCGGCAGCCCCAGCATTTT. Its translation: CAWSVEGRQPQHF.

The table lists this clone with a count of one. The rearrangement links TRBV19 to TRBJ1-1, with D uncertain. Germline CDR1 reads LNHDA; CDR2 reads SQIVND (reference sequence). V lost 9 bases to trimming and J lost 3 bases, with 11 bases between them. The CDR3 consists of 12 residues. CDR3 sequence (DNA): TGTGCCAGCACTCCAGGTCACACTGAAGCTTTCTTT. Translating it yields CASTPGHTEAFF.

The V gene is TRBV6-5, the J gene TRBJ1-5; TRBD1 matches 7 bases. The CDR3 covers 15 residues. With 6 bases clipped from V and 3 bases from J, the junction kept 8 bases outside the gene matches. Germline V gene sequence: CDR1 MNHEY, CDR2 SVGAGI. This CDR3 is CASRLRQGFNQPQHF. CDR3 sequence (DNA): TGTGCCAGCAGGTTGAGACAGGGTTTCAATCAGCCCCAGCATTTT.

This clone appeared many times. The genes are TRBV4-3 and TRBJ2-1, with 7 nucleotides matching TRBD1. This CDR3 is 16 amino acids long. CDR1 and CDR2 from the germline V gene are LGHNA and YSLEER. Trimming cost V 0 bases and J 4 bases; bases outside gene matches: 6. The CDR3 DNA reads TGCGCCAGCAGCCAAGATTGGGGACAGCCATACAATGAGCAGTTCTTC. It encodes CASSQDWGQPYNEQFF.

The rearrangement links TRBV5-4 to TRBJ1-3; the D gene is possibly TRBD1 (6 bases). The germline CDR1 and CDR2 sequences are SGHNT and YYREEE (reference sequence). The ends were cut back, 3 bases at V and 2 bases at J, with 12 bases in the middle. The CDR3 length is 15 residues. The CDR3, as DNA: TGTGCCAGCAGCTCGGGGGGGCGCACTGGAAACACCATATATTTT. This codes for CASSSGGRTGNTIYF.

This clone was detected only once. V and J are TRBV3-1 (or the pseudogene TRBV3-2) and TRBJ2-7; the D gene is possibly TRBD2 (6 bases). Trimming cost V 6 bases and J 4 bases, with 19 bases left between them. Germline assignment: CDR1 LGHDT and CDR2 YNNKEL (reference sequence). CDR3 size: 15 residues. The CDR3 reads CASSIGGTNAYEQYF. The CDR3 nucleotides read TGTGCCAGCAGTATTGGCGGGACGAACGCTTACGAGCAGTACTTC.

The CDR3 loop reads CASTYQETQYF. As DNA, the CDR3 is TGTGCCAGCACATACCAAGAGACCCAGTACTTC. This sequence joins TRBV2 and TRBJ2-5; D call uncertain. Germline V gene sequence: CDR1 SNHLY, CDR2 FYNNEI. This CDR3 comprises 11 residues. The ends were cut back, 7 bases at V and 0 bases at J, with 3 bases in the middle. Filled out from reference TRBV2 and TRBJ2-5, the complete variable domain reads EPEVTQTPSHQVTQMGQEVILRCVPISNHLYFYWYRQILGQKVEFLVSFYNNEISEKSEIFDDQFSVERPDGSNFTLKIRSTKLEDSAMYFCASTYQETQYFGPGTRLLVL.

This CDR3 reads CASSQQYRQGLDEQYF. The CDR3 coding sequence is TGCGCCAGCAGCCAACAATACCGACAGGGCTTGGACGAGCAGTACTTC. V usage is TRBV4-3 and J usage is TRBJ2-7; 7 bases are a match to TRBD1. J gave up 5 bases and V 2 bases, and 12 bases lay outside the gene matches. The CDR3 covers 16 residues. Per germline, CDR1 LGHNA and CDR2 YSLEER.

The chain employs TRBV2 and TRBJ2-7; D is possibly TRBD2 (6 bases). V dropped 6 bases and J dropped 3 bases, with 12 bases sitting between them. From germline, CDR1 is SNHLY and CDR2 FYNNEI. The length of the CDR3 is 13 residues. CDR3 coding DNA: TGTGCCAGCAGCCTGGGACTTGACTACGAGCAGTACTTC. It encodes CASSLGLDYEQYF.

The chain carries TRBV6-5 and TRBJ1-5; 8 bases fit TRBD1. Germline CDR1 reads MNHEY; CDR2 reads SVGAGI. V was clipped by 6 bases and J by 2 bases; unmatched bases: 6. There are 15 residues in the CDR3. This CDR3 is CASSPTGAGNQPQHF. The DNA of the CDR3 is TGTGCCAGCAGCCCGACAGGGGCAGGCAATCAGCCCCAGCATTTT.

The rearrangement uses TRBV5-6 and TRBJ1-6; tentatively, D is TRBD1 (5 bases). The V gene's germline CDR1 is SGHDT and CDR2 YYEEEE. Trimming pared 0 bases from V and 9 bases from J, leaving 16 bases between. CDR3 length: 16 residues. In DNA, the CDR3 is TGTGCCAGCAGCTTGGACGCGGCGGGAAGGGGTTCACCCCTCCACTTT. Translation: CASSLDAAGRGSPLHF. Combining the CDR3 with reference TRBV5-6 and TRBJ1-6 gives the whole variable domain DAGVTQSPTHLIKTRGQQVTLRCSPKSGHDTVSWYQQALGQGPQFIFQYYEEEERQRGNFPDRFSGHQFPNYSSELNVNALLLGDSALYLCASSLDAAGRGSPLHFGNGTRLTVT.

The V call is TRBV6-5, the J call TRBJ2-3; TRBD2 aligns across 9 bases. The germline gives CDR1 MNHEY, CDR2 SVGAGI. J was trimmed by 3 bases and V by 2 bases; bases with no gene match: 6. The CDR3 contains 16 residues. Here the CDR3 reads CASSYNSGGRTDTQYF. CDR3 DNA sequence: TGTGCCAGCAGTTACAATAGCGGGGGAAGGACAGATACGCAGTATTTT.

The rearrangement links TRBV4-1 to TRBJ1-1; D is possibly TRBD1 (6 bases). CDR1 and CDR2 from the germline V gene are MGHRA and YSYEKL. V gave up 5 bases and J gave up 1 base, with 8 bases separating them. The CDR3 contains 13 residues. The CDR3 protein is CASSGGPNTEAFF. Written as DNA, the CDR3 is TGCGCCAGCAGCGGGGGCCCGAACACTGAAGCTTTCTTT.

This chain links TRBV11-2 with TRBJ1-3; D may be TRBD1 (5 bases). Germline values: CDR1 SGHAT, CDR2 FQNNGV. The V end lost 5 bases, the J end lost 8 bases, and 16 bases lay between the germline ends. CDR3 length equals 14 residues. CDR3: CASSRDSVGHTIYF. The CDR3 nucleotides read TGTGCCAGCAGCCGGGACTCGGTCGGCCACACCATATATTTT.

The chain joins TRBV6-5 to TRBJ2-2, with D uncertain. Germline loops: CDR1 MNHEY, CDR2 SVGAGI. V lost 5 bases and J lost 7, with 8 bases in between. The CDR3 extends over 12 amino acids. The CDR3 sequence is CASSLRYGELFF. The CDR3 nucleotides are TGTGCCAGCAGTCTCCGGTACGGGGAGCTGTTTTTT.

J is TRBJ1-4 and V is TRBV28; D not certain. Germline V CDR1 and CDR2: MDHEN, SYDVKM. The V gene lost 5 bases and the J gene lost 11 bases, with 15 bases spanning the gap. The CDR3 has 13 residues. CDR3 DNA: TGTGCCAGCAGTATAATAGAAGAGAATAAACTGTTTTTT. The encoded protein is CASSIIEENKLFF.

The rearrangement uses TRBV19 and TRBJ1-1; D is unresolved. Germline CDR1 LNHDA, CDR2 SQIVND (reference sequence). V was trimmed by 6 bases and J by 0 bases, leaving 8 bases between them. The CDR3 covers 13 residues. The CDR3 coding sequence is TGTGCCAGTAGATCCCTAATGAACACTGAAGCTTTCTTT. This gives the protein CASRSLMNTEAFF.

This clone has a single count. CDR3 coding DNA: TGTGCCAGCAGCTTAAATAACGGGGGCTCTGGAAACACCATATATTTT. Protein: CASSLNNGGSGNTIYF. The rearrangement links TRBV11-2 to TRBJ1-3; perhaps TRBD1 as D (5 bases). Trimming removed 2 bases from V and 0 bases from J, with 11 bases in between. From germline, CDR1 is SGHAT and CDR2 FQNNGV. The CDR3 totals 16 residues.

J is TRBJ1-5 and V is TRBV7-9, with 9 bases matching TRBD1. V shed 3 bases and J 7 bases; nucleotides not matched to a gene: 7. The CDR3 sequence is 15 residues long. Germline CDR1 SEHNR, CDR2 FQNEAQ (reference sequence). In DNA form, the CDR3 reads TGTGCCAGCAGCTTGGGGACAGGGTCGGAACAGCCCCAGCATTTT. Translating gives CASSLGTGSEQPQHF.

The chain carries TRBV27 and TRBJ2-7; TRBD1 might be the D (6 bases). The V and J ends lost 2 bases and 2 bases respectively, with 10 bases between them. Germline loops: CDR1 MNHEY, CDR2 SMNVEV (reference sequence). The CDR3 runs to 14 residues. The CDR3 protein is CASSLRDKAYEQYF. The CDR3 region has the DNA TGTGCCAGCAGTTTAAGGGACAAAGCCTACGAGCAGTACTTC.